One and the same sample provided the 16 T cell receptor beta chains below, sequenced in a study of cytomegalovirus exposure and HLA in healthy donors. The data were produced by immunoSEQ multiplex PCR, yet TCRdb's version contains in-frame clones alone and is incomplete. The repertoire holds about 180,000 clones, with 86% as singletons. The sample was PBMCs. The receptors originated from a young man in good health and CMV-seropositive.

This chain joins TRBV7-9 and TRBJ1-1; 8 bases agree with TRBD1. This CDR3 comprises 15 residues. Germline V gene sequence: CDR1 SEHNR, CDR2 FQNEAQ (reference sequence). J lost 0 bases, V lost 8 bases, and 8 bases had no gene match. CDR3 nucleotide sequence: TGTGCCAGCGGGGGACAGGTGACAATGAACACTGAAGCTTTCTTT. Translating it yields CASGGQVTMNTEAFF.

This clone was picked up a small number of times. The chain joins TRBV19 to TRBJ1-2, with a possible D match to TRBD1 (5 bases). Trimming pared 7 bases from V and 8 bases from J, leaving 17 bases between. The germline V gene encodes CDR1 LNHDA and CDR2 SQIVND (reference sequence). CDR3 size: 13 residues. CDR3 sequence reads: CASKPSGLRGYTF. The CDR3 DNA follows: TGTGCCAGTAAGCCCTCAGGGTTAAGAGGCTACACCTTC.

CDR3 amino acids: CASSILGQGAGETQYF. For the CDR3, the DNA is TGTGCCAGTAGTATACTTGGGCAGGGGGCAGGGGAGACCCAGTACTTC. The rearrangement joins TRBV19 to TRBJ2-5, with 8 bases fitting TRBD1. Germline loops: CDR1 LNHDA, CDR2 SQIVND (reference sequence). This CDR3 spans 16 amino acids. V gave up 2 bases and J gave up 5 bases; unmatched junction bases: 10.

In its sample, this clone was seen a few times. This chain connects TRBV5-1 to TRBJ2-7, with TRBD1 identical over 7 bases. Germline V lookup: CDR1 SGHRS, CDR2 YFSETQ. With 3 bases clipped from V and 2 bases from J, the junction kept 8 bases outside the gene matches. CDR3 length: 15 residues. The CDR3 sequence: CASSYSRQGTYEQYF. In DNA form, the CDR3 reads TGCGCCAGCAGCTATAGTCGACAGGGAACCTACGAGCAGTACTTC.

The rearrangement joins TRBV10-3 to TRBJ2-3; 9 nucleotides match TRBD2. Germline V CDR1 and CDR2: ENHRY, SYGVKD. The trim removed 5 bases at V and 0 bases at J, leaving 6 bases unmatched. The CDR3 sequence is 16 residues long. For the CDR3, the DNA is TGTGCCATCAGTCAAGAGGCGGGAGGGAGCACAGATACGCAGTATTTT. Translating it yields CAISQEAGGSTDTQYF.

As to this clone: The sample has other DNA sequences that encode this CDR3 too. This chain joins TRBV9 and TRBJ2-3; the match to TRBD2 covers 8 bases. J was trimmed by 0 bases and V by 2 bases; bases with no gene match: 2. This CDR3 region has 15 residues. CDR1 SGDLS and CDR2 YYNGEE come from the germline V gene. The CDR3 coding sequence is TGTGCCAGCAGCGTCGGGGGGGGAAGCACAGATACGCAGTATTTT. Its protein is CASSVGGGSTDTQYF.

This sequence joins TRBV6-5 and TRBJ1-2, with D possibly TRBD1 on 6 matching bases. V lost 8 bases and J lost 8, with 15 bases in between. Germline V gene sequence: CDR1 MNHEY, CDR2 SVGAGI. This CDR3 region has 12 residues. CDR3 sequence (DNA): TGTGCCAGCGAGGGCCAGGGGAAGGGCTACACCTTC. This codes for CASEGQGKGYTF.

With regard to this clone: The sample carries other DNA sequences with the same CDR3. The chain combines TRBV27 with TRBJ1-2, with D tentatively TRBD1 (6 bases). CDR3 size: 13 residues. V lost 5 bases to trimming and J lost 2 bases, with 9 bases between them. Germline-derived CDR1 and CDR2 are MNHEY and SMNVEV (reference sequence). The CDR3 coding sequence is TGTGCCAGCAGTCCTAGGGGGAACTATGGCTACACCTTC. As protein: CASSPRGNYGYTF.

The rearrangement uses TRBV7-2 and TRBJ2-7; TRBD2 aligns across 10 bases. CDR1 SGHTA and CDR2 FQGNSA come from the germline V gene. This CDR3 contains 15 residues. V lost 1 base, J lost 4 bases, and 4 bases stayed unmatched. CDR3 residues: CASSLEGSGRYEQYF. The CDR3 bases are TGTGCCAGCAGCTTAGAAGGTAGCGGGAGGTACGAGCAGTACTTC.

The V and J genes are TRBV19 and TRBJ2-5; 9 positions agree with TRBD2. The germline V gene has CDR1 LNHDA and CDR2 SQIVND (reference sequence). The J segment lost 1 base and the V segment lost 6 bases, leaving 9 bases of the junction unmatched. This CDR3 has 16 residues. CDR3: CASSMGGGAFQETQYF. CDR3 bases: TGTGCCAGTAGCATGGGCGGGGGGGCATTCCAAGAGACCCAGTACTTC.

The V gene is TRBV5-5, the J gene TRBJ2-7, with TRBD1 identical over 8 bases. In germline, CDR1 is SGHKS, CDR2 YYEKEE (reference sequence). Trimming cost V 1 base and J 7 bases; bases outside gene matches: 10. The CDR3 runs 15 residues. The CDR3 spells CASSLYATGESEQYF. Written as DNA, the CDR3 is TGTGCCAGCAGCTTGTACGCGACAGGGGAGAGTGAGCAGTACTTC.

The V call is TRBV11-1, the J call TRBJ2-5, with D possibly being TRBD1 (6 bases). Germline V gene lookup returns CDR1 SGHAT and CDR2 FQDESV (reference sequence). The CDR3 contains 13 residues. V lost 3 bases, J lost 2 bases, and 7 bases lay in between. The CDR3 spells CASSFGQQETQYF. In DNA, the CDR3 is TGTGCCAGCAGCTTCGGACAGCAAGAGACCCAGTACTTC.

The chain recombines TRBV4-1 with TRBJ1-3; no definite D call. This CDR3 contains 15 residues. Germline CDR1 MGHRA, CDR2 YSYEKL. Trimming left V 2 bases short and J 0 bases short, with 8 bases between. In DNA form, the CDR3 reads TGCGCCAGCAGCCAACAGGAATCCTCTGGAAACACCATATATTTT. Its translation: CASSQQESSGNTIYF.

The CDR3 coding sequence is TGCGCCAGCAGCTTGGATGCGCGGCGACGGGACAATGAGCAGTTCTTC. Residues: CASSLDARRRDNEQFF. This chain links TRBV5-1 with TRBJ2-1; D ambiguous. CDR1 and CDR2 from the germline V gene are SGHRS and YFSETQ. The CDR3 is 16 amino acids. The V and J ends lost 0 bases and 5 bases respectively, with 15 bases between them. The full variable domain, rest sourced from reference TRBV5-1 and TRBJ2-1, is KAGVTQTPRYLIKTRGQQVTLSCSPISGHRSVSWYQQTPGQGLQFLFEYFSETQRNKGNFPGRFSGRQFSNSRSEMNVSTLELGDSALYLCASSLDARRRDNEQFFGPGTRLTVL.

The CDR3 DNA follows: TGTGCCAGCAGCTTGAGACAGGGGTCATTTACCGATACGCAGTATTTT. It encodes CASSLRQGSFTDTQYF. The chain recombines TRBV5-6 with TRBJ2-3; 8 nucleotides align to TRBD1. CDR1 and CDR2 from the germline V gene are SGHDT and YYEEEE. The CDR3 spans 16 residues. The J segment lost 6 bases and the V segment lost 1 base, leaving 10 bases of the junction unmatched.

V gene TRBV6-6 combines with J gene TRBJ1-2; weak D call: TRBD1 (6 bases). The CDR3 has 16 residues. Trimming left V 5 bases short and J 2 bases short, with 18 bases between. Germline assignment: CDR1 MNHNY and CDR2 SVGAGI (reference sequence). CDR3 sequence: CASSGWSAGANYGYTF. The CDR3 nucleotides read TGTGCCAGCAGTGGGTGGAGTGCGGGGGCCAACTATGGCTACACCTTC.